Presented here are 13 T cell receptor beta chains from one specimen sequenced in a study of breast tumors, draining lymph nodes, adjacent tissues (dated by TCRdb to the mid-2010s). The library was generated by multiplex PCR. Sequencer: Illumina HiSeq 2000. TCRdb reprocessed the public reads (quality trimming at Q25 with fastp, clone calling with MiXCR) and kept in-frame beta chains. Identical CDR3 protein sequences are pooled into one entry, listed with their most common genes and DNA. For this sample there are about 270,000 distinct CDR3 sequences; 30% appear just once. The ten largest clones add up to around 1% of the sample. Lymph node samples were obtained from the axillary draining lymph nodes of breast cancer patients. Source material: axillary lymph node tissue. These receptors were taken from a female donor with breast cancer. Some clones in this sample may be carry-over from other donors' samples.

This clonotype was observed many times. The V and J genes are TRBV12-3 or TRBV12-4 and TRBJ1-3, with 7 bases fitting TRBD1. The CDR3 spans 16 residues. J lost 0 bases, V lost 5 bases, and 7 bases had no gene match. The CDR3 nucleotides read TGTGCCAGCAGTCTAACAGGGGCGAGCTCTGGAAACACCATATATTTT. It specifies CASSLTGASSGNTIYF.

The CDR3 reads CASSLGWAGEETQYF. In DNA form, the CDR3 reads TGTGCCAGCAGCTTAGGGTGGGCGGGAGAAGAGACCCAGTACTTC. V is TRBV7-6 and J is TRBJ2-5; TRBD2 aligns across 7 bases. CDR3 length equals 15 residues. Germline V lookup: CDR1 SGHVS, CDR2 FNYEAQ. V shed 1 base, J shed 3 bases, and the junction held 5 bases outside the gene matches.

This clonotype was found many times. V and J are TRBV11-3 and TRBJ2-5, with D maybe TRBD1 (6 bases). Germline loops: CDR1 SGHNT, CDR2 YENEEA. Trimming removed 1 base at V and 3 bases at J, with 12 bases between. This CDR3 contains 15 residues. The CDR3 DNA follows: TGTGCCAGCAGCTTAGTCGCGGACAGAAAAGAGACCCAGTACTTC. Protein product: CASSLVADRKETQYF. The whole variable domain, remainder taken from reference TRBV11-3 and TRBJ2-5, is EAGVVQSPRYKIIEKKQPVAFWCNPISGHNTLYWYLQNLGQGPELLIRYENEEAVDDSQLPKDRFSAERLKGVDSTLKIQPAELGDSAVYLCASSLVADRKETQYFGPGTRLLVL.

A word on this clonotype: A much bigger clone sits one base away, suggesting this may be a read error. This CDR3 reads CSVSRLAGGPHNEQFF. The CDR3 DNA reads as TGCAGTGTTAGTCGGTTAGCGGGAGGGCCCCACAATGAGCAGTTCTTC. This chain connects TRBV20-1 to TRBJ2-1; 11 bases line up with TRBD2. The V and J ends lost 7 bases and 5 bases, in that order; junction bases with no gene match: 13. Germline CDR1 and CDR2: DFQATT and SNEGSKA (reference sequence). This CDR3 is 16 amino acids long.

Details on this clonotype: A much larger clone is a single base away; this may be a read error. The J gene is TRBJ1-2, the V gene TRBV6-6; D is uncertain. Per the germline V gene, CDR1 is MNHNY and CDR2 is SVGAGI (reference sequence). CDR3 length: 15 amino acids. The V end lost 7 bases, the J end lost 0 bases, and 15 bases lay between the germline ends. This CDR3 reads CASNHSVSSNYGYTF. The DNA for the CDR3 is TGTGCCAGCAATCACTCGGTGTCGTCTAACTATGGCTACACCTTC.

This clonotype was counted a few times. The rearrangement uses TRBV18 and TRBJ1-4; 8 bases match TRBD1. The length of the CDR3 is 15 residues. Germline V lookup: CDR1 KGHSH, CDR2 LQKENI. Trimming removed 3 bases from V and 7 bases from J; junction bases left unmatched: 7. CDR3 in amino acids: CASSPQTGEGEKLFF. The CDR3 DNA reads TGTGCCAGCTCACCCCAGACAGGGGAGGGTGAAAAACTGTTTTTT.

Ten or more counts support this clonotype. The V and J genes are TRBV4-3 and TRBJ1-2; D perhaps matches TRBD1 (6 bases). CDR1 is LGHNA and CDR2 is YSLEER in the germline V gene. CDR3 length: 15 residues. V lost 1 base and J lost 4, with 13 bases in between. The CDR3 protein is CASSQALTGVYGYTF. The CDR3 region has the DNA TGCGCCAGCAGCCAAGCCCTGACAGGAGTCTATGGCTACACCTTC.

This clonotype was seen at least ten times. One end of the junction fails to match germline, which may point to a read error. Here the CDR3 DNA reads TGTGCCAGCAGTCACTCGGGGGTGGGGGCCAACGTCCTGACTTTC. The encoded protein is CASSHSGVGANVLTF. The V call is TRBV6-5, the J call TRBJ2-6; D perhaps matches TRBD2 (6 bases). Per the germline V gene, CDR1 is MNHEY and CDR2 is SVGAGI. This CDR3 contains 15 residues.

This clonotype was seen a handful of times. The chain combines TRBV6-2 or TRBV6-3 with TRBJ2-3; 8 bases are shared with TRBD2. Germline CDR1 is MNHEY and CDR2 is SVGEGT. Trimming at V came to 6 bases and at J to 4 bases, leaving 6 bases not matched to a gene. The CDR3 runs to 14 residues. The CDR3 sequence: CASSGRAESDTQYF. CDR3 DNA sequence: TGTGCCAGCAGCGGGAGGGCCGAGTCAGATACGCAGTATTTT.

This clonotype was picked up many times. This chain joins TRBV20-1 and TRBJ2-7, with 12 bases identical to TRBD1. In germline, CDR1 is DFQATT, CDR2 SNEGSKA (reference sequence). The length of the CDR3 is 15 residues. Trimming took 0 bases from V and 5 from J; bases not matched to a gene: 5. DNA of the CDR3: TGCAGTGCTAGAGATTACGGGACAGGGGGCCACGAGCAGTACTTC. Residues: CSARDYGTGGHEQYF.

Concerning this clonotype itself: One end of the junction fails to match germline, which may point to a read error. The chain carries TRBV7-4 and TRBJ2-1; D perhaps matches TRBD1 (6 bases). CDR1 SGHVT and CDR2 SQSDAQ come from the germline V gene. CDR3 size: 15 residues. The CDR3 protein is CTSSPSGTQYNEQFF. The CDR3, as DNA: TGTACCAGCAGCCCCTCCGGGACACAATACAATGAGCAGTTCTTC.

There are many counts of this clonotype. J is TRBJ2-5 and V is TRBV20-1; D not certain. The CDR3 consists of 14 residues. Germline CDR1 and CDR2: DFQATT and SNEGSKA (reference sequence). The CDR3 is CSAESATYQETQYF. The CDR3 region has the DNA TGCAGCGCTGAATCGGCGACGTACCAAGAGACCCAGTACTTC.

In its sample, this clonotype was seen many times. The CDR3 nucleotides are TGTGCTAGTGCCCCATACGCGGGACAGGGAGGAGATACGCAGTATTTT. This codes for CASAPYAGQGGDTQYF. This chain uses TRBV12-5 with TRBJ2-3; 9 bases map to TRBD1. CDR1 is LGHNT and CDR2 is FRNRAP in the germline V gene. CDR3 length: 16 amino acids. J was trimmed by 5 bases and V by 7 bases; bases with no gene match: 13.